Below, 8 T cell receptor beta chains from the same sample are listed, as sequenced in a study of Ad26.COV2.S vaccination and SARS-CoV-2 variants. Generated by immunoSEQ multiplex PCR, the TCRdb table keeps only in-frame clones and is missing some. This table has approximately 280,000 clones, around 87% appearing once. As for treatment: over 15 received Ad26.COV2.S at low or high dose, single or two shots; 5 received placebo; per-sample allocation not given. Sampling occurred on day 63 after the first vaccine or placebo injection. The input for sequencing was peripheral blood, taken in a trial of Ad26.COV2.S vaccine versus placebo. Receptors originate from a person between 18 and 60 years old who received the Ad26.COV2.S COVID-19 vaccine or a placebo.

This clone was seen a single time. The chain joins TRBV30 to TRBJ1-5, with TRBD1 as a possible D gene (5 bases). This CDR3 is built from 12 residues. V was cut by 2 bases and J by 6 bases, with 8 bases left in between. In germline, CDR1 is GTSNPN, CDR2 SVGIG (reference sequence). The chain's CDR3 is CAWSPGGQPQHF. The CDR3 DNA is TGTGCCTGGAGTCCTGGGGGTCAGCCCCAGCATTTT.

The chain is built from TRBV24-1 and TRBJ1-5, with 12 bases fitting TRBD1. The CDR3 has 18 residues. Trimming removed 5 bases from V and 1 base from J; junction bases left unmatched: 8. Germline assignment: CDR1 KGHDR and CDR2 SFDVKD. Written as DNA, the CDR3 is TGTGCCACCAGTGCCGGGACAGGGGGCGCAAAAAGCAATCAGCCCCAGCATTTT. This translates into CATSAGTGGAKSNQPQHF.

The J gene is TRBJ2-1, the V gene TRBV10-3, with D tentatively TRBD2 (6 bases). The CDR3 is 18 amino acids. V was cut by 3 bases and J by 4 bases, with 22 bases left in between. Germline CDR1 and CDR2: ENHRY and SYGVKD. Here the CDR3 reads CAISERVGGRPQYNEQFF. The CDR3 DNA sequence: TGTGCCATCAGTGAAAGGGTGGGAGGCAGACCCCAATACAATGAGCAGTTCTTC.

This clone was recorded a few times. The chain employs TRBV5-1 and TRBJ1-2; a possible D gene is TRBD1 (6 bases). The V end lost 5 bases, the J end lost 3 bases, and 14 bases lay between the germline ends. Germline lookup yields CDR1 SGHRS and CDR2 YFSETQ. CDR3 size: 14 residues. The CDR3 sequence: CASSSGVPDYGYTF. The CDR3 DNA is TGCGCCAGCAGTTCAGGGGTTCCTGACTATGGCTACACCTTC.

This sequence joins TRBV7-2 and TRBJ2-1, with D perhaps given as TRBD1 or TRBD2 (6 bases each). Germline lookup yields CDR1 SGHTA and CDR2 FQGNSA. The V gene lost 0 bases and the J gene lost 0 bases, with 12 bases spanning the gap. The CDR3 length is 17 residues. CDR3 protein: CASSLARGRGSYNEQFF. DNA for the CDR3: TGTGCCAGCAGCTTAGCGCGGGGCAGGGGCTCCTACAATGAGCAGTTCTTC.

DNA for the CDR3: TGCAGCGTAGGGGACAGCCCGGGGGTCAATCAGCCCCAGCATTTT. Residues: CSVGDSPGVNQPQHF. The rearrangement joins TRBV29-1 to TRBJ1-5; 7 nucleotides align to TRBD1. Losses at the gene ends were 6 bases for V and 3 bases for J; bases not matched to a gene: 11. Germline CDR1 reads SQVTM; CDR2 reads ANQGSEA. The CDR3 runs to 15 residues.

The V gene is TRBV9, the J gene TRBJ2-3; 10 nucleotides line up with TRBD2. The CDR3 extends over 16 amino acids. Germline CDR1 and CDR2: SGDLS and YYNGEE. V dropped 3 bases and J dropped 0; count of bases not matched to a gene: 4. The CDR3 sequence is CASSGGTSVSTDTQYF. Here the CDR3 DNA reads TGTGCCAGCAGCGGGGGGACTAGCGTCAGCACAGATACGCAGTATTTT. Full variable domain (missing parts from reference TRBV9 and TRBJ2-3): DSGVTQTPKHLITATGQRVTLRCSPRSGDLSVYWYQQSLDQGLQFLIQYYNGEERAKGNILERFSAQQFPDLHSELNLSSLELGDSALYFCASSGGTSVSTDTQYFGPGTRLTVL.

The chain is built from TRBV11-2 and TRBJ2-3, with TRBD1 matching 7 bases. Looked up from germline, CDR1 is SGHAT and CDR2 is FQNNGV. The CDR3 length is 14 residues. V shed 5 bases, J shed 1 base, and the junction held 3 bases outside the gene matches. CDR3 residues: CASSQDRGTDTQYF. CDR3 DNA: TGTGCCAGCAGCCAAGACAGGGGCACAGATACGCAGTATTTT.